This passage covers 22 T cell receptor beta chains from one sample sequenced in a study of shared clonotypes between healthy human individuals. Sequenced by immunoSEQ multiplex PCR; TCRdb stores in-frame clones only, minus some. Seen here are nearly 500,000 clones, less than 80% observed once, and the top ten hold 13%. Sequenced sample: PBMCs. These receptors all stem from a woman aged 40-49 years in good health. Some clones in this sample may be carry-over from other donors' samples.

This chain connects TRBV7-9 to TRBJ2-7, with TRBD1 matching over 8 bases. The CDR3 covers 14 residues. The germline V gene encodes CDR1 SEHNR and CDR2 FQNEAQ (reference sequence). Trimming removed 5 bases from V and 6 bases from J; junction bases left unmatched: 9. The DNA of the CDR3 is TGTGCCAGCAGCCCTACAGGGGGGCCGAGCGAGCAGTACTTC. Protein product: CASSPTGGPSEQYF.

The CDR3 loop reads CASSYDSRGEKLFF. CDR3 bases: TGTGCCAGCAGTTATGACAGTAGAGGGGAAAAACTGTTTTTT. The rearrangement uses TRBV6-5 and TRBJ1-4; possible D gene TRBD1, 5 bases. The V and J ends lost 3 bases and 8 bases respectively, with 13 bases between them. This CDR3 has 14 residues. CDR1 MNHEY and CDR2 SVGAGI come from the germline V gene.

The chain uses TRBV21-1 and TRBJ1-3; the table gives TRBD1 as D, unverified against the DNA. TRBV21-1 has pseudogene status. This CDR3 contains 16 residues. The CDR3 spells CASSRLGTDSGNTIYF. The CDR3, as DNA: TGTGCCAGCAGCAGACTAGGGACAGACTCTGGAAACACCATATATTTT.

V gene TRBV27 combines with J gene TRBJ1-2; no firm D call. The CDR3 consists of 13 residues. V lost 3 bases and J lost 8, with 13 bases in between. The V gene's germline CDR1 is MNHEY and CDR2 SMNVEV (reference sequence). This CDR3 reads CASSFERYGGYTF. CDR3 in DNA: TGTGCCAGCAGTTTTGAGCGCTACGGAGGCTACACCTTC.

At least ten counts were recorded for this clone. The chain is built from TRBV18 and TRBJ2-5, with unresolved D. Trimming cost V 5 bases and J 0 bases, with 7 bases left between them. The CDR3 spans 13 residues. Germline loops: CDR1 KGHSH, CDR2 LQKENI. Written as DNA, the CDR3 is TGTGCCAGCTCATCCGGGTACCAAGAGACCCAGTACTTC. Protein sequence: CASSSGYQETQYF.

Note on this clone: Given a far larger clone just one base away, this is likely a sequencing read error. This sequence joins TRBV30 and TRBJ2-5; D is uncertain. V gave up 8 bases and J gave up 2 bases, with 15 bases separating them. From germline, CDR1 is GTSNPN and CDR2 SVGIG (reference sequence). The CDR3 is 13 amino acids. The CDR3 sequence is CARNRVLQETQYF. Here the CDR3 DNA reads TGTGCCCGGAACAGAGTCCTTCAAGAGACCCAGTACTTC.

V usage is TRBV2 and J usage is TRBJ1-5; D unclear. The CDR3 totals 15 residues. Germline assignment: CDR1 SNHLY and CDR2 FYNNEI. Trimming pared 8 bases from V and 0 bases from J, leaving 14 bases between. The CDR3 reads CASAGMAHSNQPQHF. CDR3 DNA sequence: TGTGCCAGCGCGGGCATGGCTCATAGCAATCAGCCCCAGCATTTT.

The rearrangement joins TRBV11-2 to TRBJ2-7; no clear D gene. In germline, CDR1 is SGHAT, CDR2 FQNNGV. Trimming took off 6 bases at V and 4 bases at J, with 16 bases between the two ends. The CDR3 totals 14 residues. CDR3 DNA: TGTGCCAGCAGTTTGTCCCACTTGCCGTACGAGCAGTACTTC. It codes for CASSLSHLPYEQYF.

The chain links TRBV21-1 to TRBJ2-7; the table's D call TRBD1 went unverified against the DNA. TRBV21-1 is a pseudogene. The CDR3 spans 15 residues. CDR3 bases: TGTGCCAGCAGCAAAGGGGACAGGGGGCTGGACGAGCAGTACTTC. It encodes CASSKGDRGLDEQYF.

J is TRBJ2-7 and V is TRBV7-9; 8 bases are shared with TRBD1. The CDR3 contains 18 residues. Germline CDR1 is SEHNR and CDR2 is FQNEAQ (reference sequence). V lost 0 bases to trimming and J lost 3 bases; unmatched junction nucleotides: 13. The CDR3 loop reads CASSLAGGPTGVGYEQYF. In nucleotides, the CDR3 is TGTGCCAGCAGCTTAGCAGGGGGTCCGACAGGGGTGGGCTACGAGCAGTACTTC. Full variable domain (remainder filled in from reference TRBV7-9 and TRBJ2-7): DTGVSQNPRHKITKRGQNVTFRCDPISEHNRLYWYRQTLGQGPEFLTYFQNEAQLEKSRLLSDRFSAERPKGSFSTLEIQRTEQGDSAMYLCASSLAGGPTGVGYEQYFGPGTRLTVT.

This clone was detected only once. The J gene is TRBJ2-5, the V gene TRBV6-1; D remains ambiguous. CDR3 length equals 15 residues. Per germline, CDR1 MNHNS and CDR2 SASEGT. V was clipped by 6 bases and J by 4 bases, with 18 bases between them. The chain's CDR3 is CASRAEYTPRETQYF. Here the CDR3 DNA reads TGTGCCAGCAGAGCAGAATACACTCCTCGAGAGACCCAGTACTTC.

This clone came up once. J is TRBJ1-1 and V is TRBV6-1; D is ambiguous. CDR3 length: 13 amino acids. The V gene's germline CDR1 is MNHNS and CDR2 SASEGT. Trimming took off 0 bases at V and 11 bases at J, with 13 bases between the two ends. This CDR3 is CASSEAAALRAFF. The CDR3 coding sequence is TGTGCCAGCAGTGAAGCGGCAGCGCTAAGGGCTTTCTTT.

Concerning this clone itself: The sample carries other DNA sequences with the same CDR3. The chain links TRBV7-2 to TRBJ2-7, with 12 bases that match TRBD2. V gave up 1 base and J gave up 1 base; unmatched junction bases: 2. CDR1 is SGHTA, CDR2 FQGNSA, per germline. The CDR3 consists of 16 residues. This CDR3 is CASSLEGTSGSYEQYF. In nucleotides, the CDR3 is TGTGCCAGCAGCTTAGAAGGGACTAGCGGGTCCTACGAGCAGTACTTC.

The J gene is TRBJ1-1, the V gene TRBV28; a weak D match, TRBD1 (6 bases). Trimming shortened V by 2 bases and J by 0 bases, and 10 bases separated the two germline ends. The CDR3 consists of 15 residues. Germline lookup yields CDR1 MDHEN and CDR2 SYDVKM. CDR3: CASSLGGAMNTEAFF. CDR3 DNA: TGTGCCAGCAGTTTAGGGGGGGCAATGAACACTGAAGCTTTCTTT. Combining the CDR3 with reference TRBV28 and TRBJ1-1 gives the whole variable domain DVKVTQSSRYLVKRTGEKVFLECVQDMDHENMFWYRQDPGLGLRLIYFSYDVKMKEKGDIPEGYSVSREKKERFSLILESASTNQTSMYLCASSLGGAMNTEAFFGQGTRLTVV.

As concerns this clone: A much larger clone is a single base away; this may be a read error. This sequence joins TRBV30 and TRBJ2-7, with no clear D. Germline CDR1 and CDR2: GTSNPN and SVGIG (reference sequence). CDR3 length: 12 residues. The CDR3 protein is CGWPQDRYEQYF. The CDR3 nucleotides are TGTGGCTGGCCGCAGGACCGCTACGAGCAGTACTTC.

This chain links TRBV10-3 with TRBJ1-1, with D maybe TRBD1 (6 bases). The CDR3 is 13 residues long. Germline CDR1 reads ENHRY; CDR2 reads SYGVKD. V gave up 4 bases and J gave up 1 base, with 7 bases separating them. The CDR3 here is CAISGRGNTEAFF. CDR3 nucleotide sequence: TGTGCCATCAGTGGCAGGGGGAACACTGAAGCTTTCTTT.

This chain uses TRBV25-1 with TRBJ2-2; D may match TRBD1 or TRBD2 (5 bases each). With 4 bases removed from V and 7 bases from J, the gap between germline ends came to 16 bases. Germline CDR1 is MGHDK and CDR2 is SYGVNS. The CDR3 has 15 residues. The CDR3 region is CASSVMGVNGGELFF. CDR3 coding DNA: TGTGCCAGCAGTGTAATGGGGGTAAATGGCGGGGAGCTGTTTTTT.

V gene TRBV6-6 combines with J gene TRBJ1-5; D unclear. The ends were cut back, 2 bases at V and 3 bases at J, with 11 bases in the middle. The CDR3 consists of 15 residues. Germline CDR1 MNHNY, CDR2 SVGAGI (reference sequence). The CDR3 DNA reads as TGTGCCAGCAGTTACGAGGCAGACCTCAATCAGCCCCAGCATTTT. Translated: CASSYEADLNQPQHF.

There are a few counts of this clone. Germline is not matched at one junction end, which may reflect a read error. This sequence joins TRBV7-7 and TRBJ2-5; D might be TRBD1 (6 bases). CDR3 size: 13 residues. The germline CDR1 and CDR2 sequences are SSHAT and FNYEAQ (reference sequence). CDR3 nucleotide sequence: TGTGCTAGCAGCCCGGGACAAGAAGAGACCCAGTACTTC. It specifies CASSPGQEETQYF. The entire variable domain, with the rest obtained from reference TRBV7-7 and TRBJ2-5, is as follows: GAGVSQSPRYKVTKRGQDVTLRCDPISSHATLYWYQQALGQGPEFLTYFNYEAQPDKSGLPSDRFSAERPEGSISTLTIQRTEQRDSAMYRCASSPGQEETQYFGPGTRLLVL.

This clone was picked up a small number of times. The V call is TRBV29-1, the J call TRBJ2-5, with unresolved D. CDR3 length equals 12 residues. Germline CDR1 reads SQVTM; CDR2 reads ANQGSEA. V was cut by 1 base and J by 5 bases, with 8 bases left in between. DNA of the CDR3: TGCAGCGTTGAAGGACGTGGGGAGACCCAGTACTTC. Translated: CSVEGRGETQYF.

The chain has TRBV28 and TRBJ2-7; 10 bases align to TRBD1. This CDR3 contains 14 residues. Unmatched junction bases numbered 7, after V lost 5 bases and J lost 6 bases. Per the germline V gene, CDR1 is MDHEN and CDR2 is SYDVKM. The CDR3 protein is CASSIRQGAREQYF. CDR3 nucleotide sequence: TGTGCCAGCAGTATACGACAGGGGGCCCGCGAGCAGTACTTC.

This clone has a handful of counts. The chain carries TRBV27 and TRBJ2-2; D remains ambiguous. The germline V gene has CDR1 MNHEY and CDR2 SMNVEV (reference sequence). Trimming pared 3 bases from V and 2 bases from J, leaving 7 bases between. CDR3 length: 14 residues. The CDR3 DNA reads TGTGCCAGCAGTTTTGGCGGAAACACCGGGGAGCTGTTTTTT. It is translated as CASSFGGNTGELFF.